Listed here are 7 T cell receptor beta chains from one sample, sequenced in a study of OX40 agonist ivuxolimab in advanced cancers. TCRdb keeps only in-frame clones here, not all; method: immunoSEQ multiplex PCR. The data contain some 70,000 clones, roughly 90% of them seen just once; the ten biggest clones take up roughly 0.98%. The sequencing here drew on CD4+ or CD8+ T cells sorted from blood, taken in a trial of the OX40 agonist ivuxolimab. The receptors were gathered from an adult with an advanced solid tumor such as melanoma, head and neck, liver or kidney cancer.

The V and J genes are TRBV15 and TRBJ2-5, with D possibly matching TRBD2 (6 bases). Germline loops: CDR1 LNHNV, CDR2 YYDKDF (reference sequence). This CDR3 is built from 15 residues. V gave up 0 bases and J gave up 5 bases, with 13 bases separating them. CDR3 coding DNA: TGTGCCACCAGCAGAGACCCCGCGGGGAGTGAGACCCAGTACTTC. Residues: CATSRDPAGSETQYF.

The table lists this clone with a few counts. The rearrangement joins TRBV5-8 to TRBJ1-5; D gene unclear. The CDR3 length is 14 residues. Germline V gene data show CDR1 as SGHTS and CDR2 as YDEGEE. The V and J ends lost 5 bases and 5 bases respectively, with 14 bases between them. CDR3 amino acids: CASSGYTTYQPQHF. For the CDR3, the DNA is TGTGCCAGCAGTGGGTATACAACTTATCAGCCCCAGCATTTT.

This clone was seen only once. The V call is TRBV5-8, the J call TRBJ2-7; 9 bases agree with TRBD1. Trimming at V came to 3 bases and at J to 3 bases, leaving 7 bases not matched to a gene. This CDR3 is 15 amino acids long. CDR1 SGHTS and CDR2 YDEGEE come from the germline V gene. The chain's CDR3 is CASSSDRGKVYEQYF. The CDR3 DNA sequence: TGTGCCAGCAGCTCGGACAGGGGCAAGGTCTACGAGCAGTACTTC.

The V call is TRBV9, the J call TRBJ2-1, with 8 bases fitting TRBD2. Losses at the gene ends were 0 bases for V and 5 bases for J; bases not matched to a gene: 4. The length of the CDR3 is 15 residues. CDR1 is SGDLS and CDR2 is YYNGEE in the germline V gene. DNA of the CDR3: TGTGCCAGCAGCGTAGCGGCGGGAGGCCACAATGAGCAGTTCTTC. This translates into CASSVAAGGHNEQFF.

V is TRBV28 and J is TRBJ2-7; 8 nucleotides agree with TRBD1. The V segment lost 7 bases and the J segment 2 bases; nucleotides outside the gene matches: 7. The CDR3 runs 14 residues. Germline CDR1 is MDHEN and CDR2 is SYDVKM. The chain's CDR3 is CASTRTGRTYEQYF. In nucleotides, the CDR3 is TGTGCCAGCACTAGGACAGGGAGAACCTACGAGCAGTACTTC.

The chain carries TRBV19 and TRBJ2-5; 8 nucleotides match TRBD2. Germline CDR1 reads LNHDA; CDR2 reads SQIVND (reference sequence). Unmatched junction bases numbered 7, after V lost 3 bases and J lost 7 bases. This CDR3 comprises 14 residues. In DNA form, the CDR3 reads TGTGCCAGTAGTATGGTAGCGGGAAAATGGACCCAGTACTTC. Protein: CASSMVAGKWTQYF.

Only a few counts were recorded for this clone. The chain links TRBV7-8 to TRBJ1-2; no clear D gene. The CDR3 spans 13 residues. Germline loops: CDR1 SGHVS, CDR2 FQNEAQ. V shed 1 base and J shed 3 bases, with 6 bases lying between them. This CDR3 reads CASSLGKDYGYTF. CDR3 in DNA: TGTGCCAGCAGCTTAGGGAAGGACTATGGCTACACCTTC.